Sequencing of this T cell receptor (beta chain) was carried out in a study of blood T cell repertoires in COVID-19. In germline, CDR1 is KGHSH, CDR2 LQKENI. CDR3 length: 15 amino acids. V was shortened by 3 bases and J by 5 bases, with 13 bases between the two germline ends. The data were produced by immunoSEQ multiplex PCR, yet TCRdb's version contains in-frame clones alone and is incomplete. The sample contains 150,000 or so clones, roughly 87% of which appear only once. This clone was picked up a small number of times. The rearrangement links TRBV18 to TRBJ1-4; D gene unclear. The receptor comes from a human donor with acute COVID-19. The donor label of this sample is uncertain. The sequencing sample was made of PBMCs or T cells enriched from blood (not recorded which). This CDR3 reads CASSPDEGDNEKLFF. CDR3 DNA sequence: TGTGCCAGCTCACCGGATGAGGGAGACAATGAAAAACTGTTTTTT.